These 19 T cell receptor beta chains were all obtained from the same sample, sequenced in a study of response to subunit inactivated influenza vaccine. Each CDR3 protein gets one entry after TCRdb re-called the RT-PCR reads with MiXCR. Seen here are 800,000 to 1,000,000 distinct CDR3 sequences, 21% observed once, and the top ten hold around 9.6%. The sequenced sample was PBMCs from blood, obtained roughly 5 days after vaccination. All receptors come from a man in his forties or fifties who received an inactivated influenza vaccine.

This clonotype was counted a single time. The V gene is TRBV6-5, the J gene TRBJ2-5; D might be TRBD2 (6 bases). The CDR3 loop spans 15 amino acids. CDR1 and CDR2 from the germline V gene are MNHEY and SVGAGI. Deletions cut 4 bases from V and 0 bases from J, with 12 bases between. CDR3 nucleotides: TGTGCCAGCAGTTCCGGGGGATGGGACCAAGAGACCCAGTACTTC. It specifies CASSSGGWDQETQYF.

The chain recombines TRBV5-1 with TRBJ2-1, with D unresolved. This CDR3 region has 15 residues. Trimming pared 3 bases from V and 1 base from J, leaving 11 bases between. The germline V gene encodes CDR1 SGHRS and CDR2 YFSETQ. CDR3: CASSSAYGSYNEQFF. The CDR3 bases are TGCGCCAGCAGCTCAGCATATGGGTCCTACAATGAGCAGTTCTTC.

This clonotype was picked up one time. The gene calls are TRBV4-2 and TRBJ2-1; TRBD2 matches at 10 bases. V gave up 3 bases and J gave up 7 bases; unmatched junction bases: 9. CDR3 length: 16 amino acids. Germline CDR1 is LGHNA and CDR2 is YNFKEQ. This CDR3 is CASSQTSGRAVNEQFF. Written as DNA, the CDR3 is TGTGCCAGCAGCCAGACAAGCGGGAGGGCCGTGAATGAGCAGTTCTTC.

This chain uses TRBV11-2 with TRBJ2-5, with D possibly matching TRBD2 (7 bases). Per germline, CDR1 SGHAT and CDR2 FQNNGV. The CDR3 sequence is 17 residues long. The V gene lost 4 bases and the J gene lost 4 bases, with 22 bases spanning the gap. This CDR3 reads CASSSAVLRGGGETQYF. In DNA form, the CDR3 reads TGTGCCAGCAGCTCAGCCGTTTTAAGGGGGGGTGGAGAGACCCAGTACTTC.

About this clonotype: Compared with germline, one end of the junction differs, possibly owing to a read error. This chain connects TRBV3-1 to TRBJ2-2, with 15 nucleotides matching TRBD2. The CDR3 sequence is 18 residues long. Germline V lookup: CDR1 LGHDT, CDR2 YNNKEL (reference sequence). The CDR3 reads CASCQEGLAGGGTGELFF. The CDR3 nucleotides are TGTGCCAGCTGCCAAGAGGGACTAGCGGGAGGTGGGACCGGGGAGCTGTTTTTT.

This clonotype was counted ten times or more. The rearrangement uses TRBV29-1 and TRBJ2-5, with TRBD1 matching 7 bases. After removal of 7 bases from V and 5 bases from J, the junction contained 10 bases not matched to a gene. The CDR3 covers 13 residues. Germline V CDR1 and CDR2: SQVTM, ANQGSEA. CDR3 coding DNA: TGCAGCGGGATGACAGGGTTCATGGAGACCCAGTACTTC. Protein: CSGMTGFMETQYF.

Only a few counts were recorded for this clonotype. The chain uses TRBV20-1 and TRBJ1-5; no reliable D call. This CDR3 is 14 amino acids long. V dropped 6 bases and J dropped 3 bases, with 15 bases sitting between them. The germline V gene encodes CDR1 DFQATT and CDR2 SNEGSKA (reference sequence). The CDR3 DNA reads TGCAGTGCCCCCCTGATTGGTATCAATCAGCCCCAGCATTTT. Translated: CSAPLIGINQPQHF.

This chain links TRBV5-6 with TRBJ2-5, with D tentatively TRBD1 (6 bases). The CDR3 sequence is 15 residues long. Germline CDR1 SGHDT, CDR2 YYEEEE. Trimming left V 3 bases short and J 6 bases short, with 18 bases between. This CDR3 reads CASSSQPGVFKTQYF. The CDR3 DNA is TGTGCCAGCAGCTCACAGCCAGGGGTCTTCAAGACCCAGTACTTC.

This clonotype was counted only a few times. The chain is built from TRBV20-1 and TRBJ2-3; 11 bases fit TRBD2. V trimming: 6 bases; J trimming: 0 bases; junction bases outside the gene matches: 2. Germline loops: CDR1 DFQATT, CDR2 SNEGSKA (reference sequence). This CDR3 is built from 14 residues. The CDR3 DNA reads TGCAGTGCACCTAGCGGGGGGAGCACAGATACGCAGTATTTT. Its protein product is CSAPSGGSTDTQYF.

This chain joins TRBV7-9 and TRBJ2-2; D ambiguous. The CDR3 is 15 residues long. The V and J ends lost 2 bases and 3 bases respectively, with 10 bases between them. CDR1 SEHNR and CDR2 FQNEAQ come from the germline V gene (reference sequence). The CDR3 sequence: CASSLNVPDTGELFF. CDR3 sequence (DNA): TGTGCCAGCAGCTTAAACGTGCCCGACACCGGGGAGCTGTTTTTT.

This clonotype turned up a few times. The chain has TRBV27 and TRBJ2-5; TRBD2 aligns across 14 bases. The V gene end was trimmed by 5 bases and the J gene end by 1 base; junction bases not matched to a gene: 9. Germline V gene lookup returns CDR1 MNHEY and CDR2 SMNVEV (reference sequence). This CDR3 has 18 amino acids. As DNA, the CDR3 is TGTGCCAGCAGTACGACTAGCGGGAGGGTTGCCATCCAAGAGACCCAGTACTTC. This translates into CASSTTSGRVAIQETQYF.

The V and J genes are TRBV5-6 and TRBJ2-5; 8 nucleotides match TRBD2. The CDR3 is made up of 16 amino acids. With 1 base clipped from V and 5 bases from J, the junction kept 10 bases outside the gene matches. The germline gives CDR1 SGHDT, CDR2 YYEEEE. The CDR3 nucleotides read TGTGCCAGCAGCTTGAGTCGAGCGGGAGTGTCCGAGACCCAGTACTTC. It codes for CASSLSRAGVSETQYF.

This clonotype was observed a handful of times. The V and J genes are TRBV7-9 and TRBJ2-3; D gene ambiguous. This CDR3 region has 16 residues. V was trimmed by 0 bases and J by 0 bases, leaving 10 bases between them. The V gene's germline CDR1 is SEHNR and CDR2 FQNEAQ (reference sequence). The CDR3 loop is CASSLAASSSTDTQYF. In nucleotides, the CDR3 is TGTGCCAGCAGCTTAGCAGCAAGTTCGAGCACAGATACGCAGTATTTT.

The chain uses TRBV20-1 and TRBJ2-3; 10 nucleotides line up with TRBD2. The CDR3 has 15 amino acids. CDR1 is DFQATT, CDR2 SNEGSKA, per germline (reference sequence). The J segment lost 3 bases and the V segment lost 3 bases, leaving 6 bases of the junction unmatched. DNA for the CDR3: TGCAGTGCTAGCGGTCTAGCGGGAGAAACAGATACGCAGTATTTT. This sequence encodes CSASGLAGETDTQYF.

The J gene is TRBJ2-7, the V gene TRBV20-1; 9 bases line up with TRBD1. The V and J ends lost 0 bases and 4 bases, in that order; junction bases with no gene match: 10. The germline gives CDR1 DFQATT, CDR2 SNEGSKA (reference sequence). This CDR3 is built from 16 residues. The CDR3 DNA is TGCAGTGCTAGAGATGGGGGACAGGGAGGCGCGTACGAGCAGTACTTC. Encoded protein: CSARDGGQGGAYEQYF.

The sample holds many counts of this clonotype. The CDR3 protein is CASSPRQAPLNTEAFF. The DNA for the CDR3 is TGTGCCAGCTCACCACGACAGGCGCCCTTGAACACTGAAGCTTTCTTT. The V and J genes are TRBV18 and TRBJ1-1; D is possibly TRBD1 (6 bases). The CDR3 sequence is 16 residues long. Trimming stripped 1 base from V and 0 bases from J, with 12 bases between. Germline V gives CDR1 KGHSH, CDR2 LQKENI.

The chain carries TRBV6-2 or TRBV6-3 and TRBJ2-6, with 15 bases matching TRBD2. Germline V gene sequence: CDR1 MNHEY, CDR2 SVGEGT. The CDR3 is made up of 20 amino acids. J lost 0 bases, V lost 6 bases, and 9 bases had no gene match. CDR3 region: CASRRGLAGGSFSGANVLTF. CDR3 coding DNA: TGTGCCAGCAGGAGGGGACTAGCGGGAGGCTCGTTCTCTGGGGCCAACGTCCTGACTTTC.

The V gene is TRBV5-1, the J gene TRBJ2-1; 10 bases are shared with TRBD2. From germline, CDR1 is SGHRS and CDR2 YFSETQ. V was pared by 1 base and J by 6 bases, with 4 bases of the junction left unmatched. CDR3 length: 15 residues. The CDR3 sequence is CASSLITSGTNEQFF. The DNA of the CDR3 is TGCGCCAGCAGCTTGATTACTAGCGGGACCAATGAGCAGTTCTTC.

A few counts support this clonotype. The chain's CDR3 is CASSPDERYNSPLHF. The CDR3 nucleotides read TGCGCCAGCAGCCCGGACGAAAGGTATAATTCACCCCTCCACTTT. The chain links TRBV5-1 to TRBJ1-6; D remains ambiguous. The CDR3 sequence is 15 residues long. The ends were cut back, 4 bases at V and 4 bases at J, with 12 bases in the middle. Germline V gene sequence: CDR1 SGHRS, CDR2 YFSETQ.